The present entry profiles one T cell receptor beta chain with its context. An end of the junction does not agree with germline; a read error may underlie this. The sample belongs to a study of cytomegalovirus exposure and HLA in healthy donors. A multiplex PCR was run with 60 Vbeta primers and 13 Jbeta primers. The repertoire was sequenced with immunoSEQ multiplex PCR; TCRdb's copy has only in-frame clones and lacks some. The table includes 130,000 to 150,000 clones, roughly 80% detected once. CDR1 SQVTM and CDR2 ANQGSEA come from the germline V gene. The CDR3 length is 14 residues. Sample: PBMCs. V gene TRBV29-1 combines with J gene TRBJ1-2, with D tentatively TRBD1 (5 bases). The receptor's source is a man between 40 and 49 years old in good health and CMV-seropositive. CDR3 nucleotide sequence: TGCAGCGTTGTAATAATGGGGGGAAACTATGTCTACACCTTC. This sequence encodes CSVVIMGGNYVYTF.